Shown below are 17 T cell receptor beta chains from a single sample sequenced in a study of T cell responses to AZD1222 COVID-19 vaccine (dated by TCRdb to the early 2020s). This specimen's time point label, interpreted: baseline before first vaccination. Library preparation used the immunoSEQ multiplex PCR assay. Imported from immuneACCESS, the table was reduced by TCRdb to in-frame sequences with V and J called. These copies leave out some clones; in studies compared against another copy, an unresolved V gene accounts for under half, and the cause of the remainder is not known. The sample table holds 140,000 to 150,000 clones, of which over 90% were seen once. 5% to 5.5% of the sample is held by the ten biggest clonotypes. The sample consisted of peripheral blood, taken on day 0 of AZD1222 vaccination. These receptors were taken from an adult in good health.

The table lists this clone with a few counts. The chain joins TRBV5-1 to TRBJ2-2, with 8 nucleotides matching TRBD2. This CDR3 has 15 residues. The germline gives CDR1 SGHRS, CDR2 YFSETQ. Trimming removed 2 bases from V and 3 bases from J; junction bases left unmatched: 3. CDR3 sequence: CASSFAAGDTGELFF. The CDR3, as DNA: TGCGCCAGCAGCTTTGCAGCGGGAGACACCGGGGAGCTGTTTTTT.

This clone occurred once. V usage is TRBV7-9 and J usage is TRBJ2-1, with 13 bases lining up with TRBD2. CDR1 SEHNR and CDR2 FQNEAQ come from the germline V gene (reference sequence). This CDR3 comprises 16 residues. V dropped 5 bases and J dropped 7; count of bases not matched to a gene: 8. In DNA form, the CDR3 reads TGTGCCAGCAGCCGCCTACTAGCGGGAGGGAGGAATGAGCAGTTCTTC. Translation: CASSRLLAGGRNEQFF. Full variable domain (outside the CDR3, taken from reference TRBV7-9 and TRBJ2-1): DTGVSQNPRHKITKRGQNVTFRCDPISEHNRLYWYRQTLGQGPEFLTYFQNEAQLEKSRLLSDRFSAERPKGSFSTLEIQRTEQGDSAMYLCASSRLLAGGRNEQFFGPGTRLTVL.

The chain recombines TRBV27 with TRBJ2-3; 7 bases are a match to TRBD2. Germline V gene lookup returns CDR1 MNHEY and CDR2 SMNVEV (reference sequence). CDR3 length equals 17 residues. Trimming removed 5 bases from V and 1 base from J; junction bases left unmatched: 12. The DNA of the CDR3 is TGTGCCAGCAGTGCCCTTTTAGTGAGCGGGGGCACAGATACGCAGTATTTT. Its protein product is CASSALLVSGGTDTQYF.

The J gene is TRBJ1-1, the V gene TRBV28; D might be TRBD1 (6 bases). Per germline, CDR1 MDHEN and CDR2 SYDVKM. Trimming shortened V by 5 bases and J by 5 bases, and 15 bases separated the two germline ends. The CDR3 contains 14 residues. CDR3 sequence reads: CASSPGGRGTEAFF. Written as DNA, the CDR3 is TGTGCCAGCAGTCCCGGCGGCAGGGGAACTGAAGCTTTCTTT.

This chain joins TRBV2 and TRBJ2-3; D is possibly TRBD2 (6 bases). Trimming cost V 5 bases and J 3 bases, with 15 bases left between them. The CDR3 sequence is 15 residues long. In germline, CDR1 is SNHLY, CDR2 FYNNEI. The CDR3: CASSLDPGSTDTQYF. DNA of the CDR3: TGTGCCAGCAGTCTAGACCCCGGGAGTACAGATACGCAGTATTTT.

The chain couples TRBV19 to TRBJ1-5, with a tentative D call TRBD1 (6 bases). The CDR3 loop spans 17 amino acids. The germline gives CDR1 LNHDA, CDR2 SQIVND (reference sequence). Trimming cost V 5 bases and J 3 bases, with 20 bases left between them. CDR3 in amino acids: CASSPLTGGLNNQPQHF. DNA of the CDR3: TGTGCCAGTAGTCCCCTGACAGGTGGGTTAAACAATCAGCCCCAGCATTTT. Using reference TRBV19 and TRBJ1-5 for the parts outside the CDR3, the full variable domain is DGGITQSPKYLFRKEGQNVTLSCEQNLNHDAMYWYRQDPGQGLRLIYYSQIVNDFQKGDIAEGYSVSREKKESFPLTVTSAQKNPTAFYLCASSPLTGGLNNQPQHFGDGTRLSIL.

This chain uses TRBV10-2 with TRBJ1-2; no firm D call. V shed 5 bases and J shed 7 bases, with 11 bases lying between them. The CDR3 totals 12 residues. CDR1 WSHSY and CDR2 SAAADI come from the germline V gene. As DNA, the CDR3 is TGCGCCAGCAGTTCGGGCTTTATTGGCTACACCTTC. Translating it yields CASSSGFIGYTF.

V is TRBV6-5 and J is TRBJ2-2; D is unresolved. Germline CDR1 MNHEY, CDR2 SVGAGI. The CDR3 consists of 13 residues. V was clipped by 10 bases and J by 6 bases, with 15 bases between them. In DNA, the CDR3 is TGTGCCACCCAAGTGGTGTCAGCCGGGGAGCTGTTTTTT. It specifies CATQVVSAGELFF.

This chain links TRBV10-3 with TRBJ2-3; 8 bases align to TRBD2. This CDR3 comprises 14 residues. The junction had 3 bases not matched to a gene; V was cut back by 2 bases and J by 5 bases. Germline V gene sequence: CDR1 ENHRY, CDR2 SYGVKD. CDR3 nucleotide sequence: TGTGCCATCAGTGAGAGGCTAGCGGGAGATACGCAGTATTTT. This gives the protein CAISERLAGDTQYF.

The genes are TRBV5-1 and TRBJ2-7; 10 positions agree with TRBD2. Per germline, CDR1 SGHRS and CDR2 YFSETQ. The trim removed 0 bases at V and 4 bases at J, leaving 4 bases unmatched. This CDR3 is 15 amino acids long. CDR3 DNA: TGCGCCAGCAGCTTGGAGGCTAGCGGGAGTTACGAGCAGTACTTC. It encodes CASSLEASGSYEQYF.

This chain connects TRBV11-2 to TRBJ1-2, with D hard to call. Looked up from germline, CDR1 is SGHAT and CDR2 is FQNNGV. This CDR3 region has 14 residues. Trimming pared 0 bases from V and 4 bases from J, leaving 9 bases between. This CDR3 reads CASSLDGVTYGYTF. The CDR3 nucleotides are TGTGCCAGCAGCTTAGATGGGGTCACCTATGGCTACACCTTC.

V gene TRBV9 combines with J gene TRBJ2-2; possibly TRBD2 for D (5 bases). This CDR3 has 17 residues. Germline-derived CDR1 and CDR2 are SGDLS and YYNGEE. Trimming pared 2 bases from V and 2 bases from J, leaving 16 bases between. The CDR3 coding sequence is TGTGCCAGCAGCGTGTTATCAGGACGGGAAAACACCGGGGAGCTGTTTTTT. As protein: CASSVLSGRENTGELFF.

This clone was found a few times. The CDR3 DNA sequence: TGTGCCAGCTCACCATTTCGGACAGGGGACAACTCCTACAATGAGCAGTTCTTC. Protein product: CASSPFRTGDNSYNEQFF. The rearrangement joins TRBV18 to TRBJ2-1, with 9 bases aligning to TRBD1. Germline V gene sequence: CDR1 KGHSH, CDR2 LQKENI. This CDR3 has 18 residues. V dropped 2 bases and J dropped 0; count of bases not matched to a gene: 8.

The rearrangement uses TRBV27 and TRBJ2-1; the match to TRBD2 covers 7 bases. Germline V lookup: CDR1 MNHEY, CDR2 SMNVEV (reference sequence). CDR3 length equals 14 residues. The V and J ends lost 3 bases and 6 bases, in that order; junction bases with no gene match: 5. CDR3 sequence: CASSFLAERNEQFF. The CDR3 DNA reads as TGTGCCAGCAGTTTCCTAGCGGAGCGCAATGAGCAGTTCTTC.

The CDR3 sequence: CASRRDSANTEAFF. CDR3 sequence (DNA): TGTGCCAGCAGGAGGGACAGTGCGAACACTGAAGCTTTCTTT. The chain employs TRBV6-5 and TRBJ1-1, with 7 bases that match TRBD1. Losses at the gene ends were 6 bases for V and 1 base for J; bases not matched to a gene: 5. The CDR3 spans 14 residues. CDR1 and CDR2 (germline): MNHEY, SVGAGI.

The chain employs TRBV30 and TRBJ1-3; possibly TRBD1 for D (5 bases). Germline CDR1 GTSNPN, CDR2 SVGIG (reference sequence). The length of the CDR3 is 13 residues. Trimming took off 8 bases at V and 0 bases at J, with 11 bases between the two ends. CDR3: CALQGNSGNTIYF. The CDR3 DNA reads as TGTGCCCTCCAGGGTAACTCTGGAAACACCATATATTTT.

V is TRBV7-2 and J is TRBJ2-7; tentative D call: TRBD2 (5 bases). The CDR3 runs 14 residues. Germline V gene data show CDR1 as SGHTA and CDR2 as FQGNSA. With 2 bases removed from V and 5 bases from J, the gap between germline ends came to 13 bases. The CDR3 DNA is TGTGCCAGCAGCTTATCCGGGGAAGTTAACGAGCAGTACTTC. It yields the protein CASSLSGEVNEQYF.